There are a few counts of the clone carrying this T cell receptor (beta chain). Its antigen remains unidentified. The record originates from a study of vaccination and CD4 T cells after COVID-19. Study-level background: No peptide, an HIV-1 Nef pool, or a CEFX pool was what each control culture received.

Cultured CD4+ T-cell DNA underwent Oncomine TCR Beta short-read sequencing. It was cultured CD4+ T cells from which genomic DNA was extracted. TCRdb re-analysed the PCR reads in MiXCR, keeping a single row per CDR3 protein. The sample lists about 15,000 distinct CDR3 sequences, approximately 50% occurring once. Treatment here: approximately 10-day PBMC culture with coronavirus spike peptide pools or control peptides (ViraFEST assay). Following expansion of antigen-specific T cells with peptide pools, ViraFEST then sequenced TCRs. It was on days 3 and 7 that half the medium was replaced with fresh IL-2 medium. CDR3 size: 11 residues. The germline V gene encodes CDR1 DFQATT and CDR2 SNEGSKA (reference sequence). Losses at the gene ends were 6 bases for V and 10 bases for J; bases not matched to a gene: 5.

V is TRBV20-1 and J is TRBJ2-4; 8 bases map to TRBD1. Sequences were derived from CD4+ T cells from blood, cultured in vitro, sampled before SARS-CoV-2 vaccination. The receptor was isolated from a human donor who received a COVID-19 vaccine. Written as DNA, the CDR3 is TGCAGTGCGGACAGGGTAGGGATTCAGTACTTC. It encodes CSADRVGIQYF.